Shown below are 5 T cell receptor beta chains from a single sample sequenced in a study of blood T cells in healthy people across ages. Alongside a J-beta primer mix, a sample-barcoded 5' primer served in a second PCR lasting roughly 6 to 12 cycles. TCRdb fed the 5' RACE reads into MiXCR, producing one record per CDR3 protein. The data hold about 650,000 distinct CDR3 sequences, with more than 45% observed a single time. Sample: blood. The receptors derive from a woman older than 75 in good health.

The CDR3 is CAWTVGGALSYNEQFF. DNA of the CDR3: TGTGCCTGGACCGTGGGGGGGGCTCTTTCCTACAATGAGCAGTTCTTC. The rearrangement joins TRBV30 to TRBJ2-1, with D possibly being TRBD2 (7 bases). V shed 4 bases and J shed 1 base, with 17 bases lying between them. The CDR3 loop spans 16 amino acids. The germline gives CDR1 GTSNPN, CDR2 SVGIG (reference sequence).

This clonotype was counted between two and nine times. This rearrangement joins TRBV10-3 to TRBJ1-5; D is uncertain. V lost 10 bases and J lost 4, with 11 bases in between. Germline assignment: CDR1 ENHRY and CDR2 SYGVKD. The CDR3 spans 12 residues. CDR3 amino acids: CATGLSNQPQHF. CDR3 sequence (DNA): TGTGCCACTGGACTGTCTAATCAGCCCCAGCATTTT.

This clonotype was detected ten times or more. The V call is TRBV12-3 or TRBV12-4, the J call TRBJ1-2, with D maybe TRBD1 (5 bases). The CDR3 consists of 13 residues. The V end lost 6 bases, the J end lost 4 bases, and 12 bases lay between the germline ends. The DNA for the CDR3 is TGTGCCAGCAGGGAGGGGACCCTCTATGGCTACACCTTC. It yields the protein CASREGTLYGYTF.

CDR3 sequence (DNA): TGTGCCAGCATGCGGGCGCTTGGGGTCTACTACGAGCAGTACTTC. Protein: CASMRALGVYYEQYF. The chain links TRBV28 to TRBJ2-7, with D possibly TRBD2 on 5 matching bases. Germline values: CDR1 MDHEN, CDR2 SYDVKM. V dropped 7 bases and J dropped 3 bases, with 19 bases sitting between them. This CDR3 has 15 amino acids.

The table lists this clonotype with many counts. The rearrangement uses TRBV2 and TRBJ1-6; 9 bases match TRBD1. The CDR3 has 14 residues. Unmatched junction bases numbered 8, after V lost 8 bases and J lost 9 bases. Germline CDR1 is SNHLY and CDR2 is FYNNEI. CDR3 coding DNA: TGTGCCAGCGGTGCGGGACAGGGTAGTTCACCCCTCCACTTT. Translating gives CASGAGQGSSPLHF. Looking up the rest from reference TRBV2 and TRBJ1-6 gives the full variable domain: EPEVTQTPSHQVTQMGQEVILRCVPISNHLYFYWYRQILGQKVEFLVSFYNNEISEKSEIFDDQFSVERPDGSNFTLKIRSTKLEDSAMYFCASGAGQGSSPLHFGNGTRLTVT.